The T cell receptor (beta chain) under discussion was sequenced for a study of cytomegalovirus exposure and HLA in healthy donors. Study-level results: The study assumed roughly uniform donor sequencing depth for presence/absence analyses. Reports state that TCR beta sequences accurately predicted most subjects' HLA-A and HLA-B alleles. Later, TCR association rates were found to vary by HLA locus, highest for DRB1 and lowest for HLA-C.

The study ran its PCR with 60 Vbeta and 13 Jbeta primers. Repertoires were generated with immunoSEQ multiplex PCR, while TCRdb's copy carries only in-frame clones and drops some. The sample consists of some 170,000 clones, approximately 80% of them appearing once. Unmatched junction bases numbered 12, after V lost 5 bases and J lost 5 bases. Looked up from germline, CDR1 is SGDLS and CDR2 is YYNGEE. The CDR3 has 15 residues. The table lists this clone with a count of one. The antigen remains undetermined. The same CDR3 arises from other DNA sequences in this sample as well. The gene calls are TRBV9 and TRBJ2-5; TRBD1 aligns across 7 bases. What was sequenced was PBMCs. This receptor was obtained from a woman younger than 30 in good health and CMV-seropositive. The CDR3 protein is CASSLEGARGETQYF. The CDR3 DNA follows: TGTGCCAGCAGTCTTGAGGGGGCTAGGGGGGAGACCCAGTACTTC.